Below, 20 T cell receptor beta chains from the same sample are listed, as sequenced in a study of blood T cell repertoires in COVID-19. Sequencing used immunoSEQ multiplex PCR; TCRdb keeps in-frame clones, though not all of them. The profile shows roughly 250,000 clones, around 87% of them singletons. The sequencing sample was made of peripheral blood. The receptors were gathered from a man aged 55 to 70 who had recovered from COVID-19.

The genes are TRBV7-9 and TRBJ1-5, with TRBD1 as a possible D gene (6 bases). Deletions cut 5 bases from V and 1 base from J, with 15 bases between. The germline V gene has CDR1 SEHNR and CDR2 FQNEAQ (reference sequence). The CDR3 loop spans 16 amino acids. CDR3: CASSLTGKRSNQPQHF. The CDR3 DNA is TGTGCCAGCAGCCTAACAGGGAAAAGGAGCAATCAGCCCCAGCATTTT.

The chain couples TRBV21-1 to TRBJ2-7; TRBD1 is taken as the D call from the table, unchecked against the DNA. TRBV21-1 is noted as a pseudogene. The CDR3 contains 14 residues. The CDR3 region is CATLGGDSDYEQYV. In DNA, the CDR3 is TGTGCCACCCTAGGAGGGGACAGCGACTACGAGCAGTACGTC.

Remarks on this clone: Other DNA sequences within the sample encode an identical CDR3. CDR3 in DNA: TGCGCCAGCAGCTTGGATCGGGGGTACAATGAGCAGTTCTTC. It translates to CASSLDRGYNEQFF. The chain joins TRBV5-1 to TRBJ2-1, with D tentatively TRBD2 (6 bases). Germline lookup yields CDR1 SGHRS and CDR2 YFSETQ. The CDR3 length is 14 residues. The V and J ends lost 0 bases and 4 bases respectively, with 8 bases between them.

The chain is built from TRBV18 and TRBJ1-1; TRBD1 might be the D (6 bases). There are 15 residues in the CDR3. Germline lookup yields CDR1 KGHSH and CDR2 LQKENI. V was clipped by 4 bases and J by 1 base, with 13 bases between them. CDR3 amino acids: CASSLLGAENTEAFF. CDR3 bases: TGTGCCAGCTCACTCCTGGGGGCCGAGAACACTGAAGCTTTCTTT.

This chain joins TRBV7-6 and TRBJ2-5; D is unresolved. Trimming left V 1 base short and J 4 bases short, with 16 bases between. The CDR3 contains 16 residues. Germline lookup yields CDR1 SGHVS and CDR2 FNYEAQ. The CDR3 sequence is CASSLVVAVAGETQYF. In nucleotides, the CDR3 is TGTGCCAGCAGCTTAGTCGTTGCGGTGGCCGGAGAGACCCAGTACTTC.

The rearrangement links TRBV6-5 to TRBJ2-5; possibly TRBD1 for D (6 bases). CDR1 and CDR2 (germline): MNHEY, SVGAGI. This CDR3 contains 14 residues. V was shortened by 8 bases and J by 1 base, with 14 bases between the two germline ends. This CDR3 reads CASGNNRVQETQYF. CDR3 in DNA: TGTGCCAGCGGAAATAACAGGGTCCAAGAGACCCAGTACTTC.

The chain carries TRBV5-1 and TRBJ1-4; 9 bases are shared with TRBD1. The CDR3 is made up of 14 amino acids. CDR1 and CDR2 from the germline V gene are SGHRS and YFSETQ. V was pared by 3 bases and J by 7 bases, with 4 bases of the junction left unmatched. The CDR3: CASSWGQGSEKLFF. CDR3 bases: TGCGCCAGCAGCTGGGGACAGGGAAGTGAAAAACTGTTTTTT.

The chain recombines TRBV9 with TRBJ1-3; 7 nucleotides line up with TRBD1. CDR3 length equals 18 residues. After removal of 0 bases from V and 5 bases from J, the junction contained 14 bases not matched to a gene. Germline V gives CDR1 SGDLS, CDR2 YYNGEE. CDR3 protein: CASSVDSPGAGGRNTIYF. The CDR3 bases are TGTGCCAGCAGCGTAGATTCCCCCGGGGCAGGGGGTAGAAACACCATATATTTT.

The V call is TRBV27, the J call TRBJ1-6; no clear D gene. The germline V gene has CDR1 MNHEY and CDR2 SMNVEV (reference sequence). The CDR3 totals 16 residues. The ends were cut back, 6 bases at V and 4 bases at J, with 16 bases in the middle. CDR3 nucleotide sequence: TGTGCCAGCAGCCCCTTTCGGACGGGATATAATTCACCCCTCCACTTT. Protein: CASSPFRTGYNSPLHF.

V is TRBV6-6 and J is TRBJ2-7, with 10 bases fitting TRBD1. Germline lookup yields CDR1 MNHNY and CDR2 SVGAGI (reference sequence). The CDR3 is 13 amino acids. The junction had 7 bases not matched to a gene; V was cut back by 5 bases and J by 9 bases. CDR3 in amino acids: CASSLTGTGVQYF. The DNA for the CDR3 is TGTGCCAGCAGTCTAACCGGGACAGGGGTGCAGTACTTC.

The genes are TRBV10-2 and TRBJ2-5, with 8 bases aligning to TRBD1. CDR1 is WSHSY, CDR2 SAAADI, per germline. With V trimmed by 8 bases and J by 2 bases, 7 bases remained unmatched. The CDR3 consists of 14 residues. The CDR3 reads CASRGQGGQETQYF. CDR3 coding DNA: TGCGCCAGCCGTGGACAGGGAGGACAAGAGACCCAGTACTTC.

V and J are TRBV18 and TRBJ2-1; TRBD1 aligns across 11 bases. This CDR3 region has 15 residues. Per the germline V gene, CDR1 is KGHSH and CDR2 is LQKENI. Trimming at V came to 3 bases and at J to 3 bases, leaving 1 base not matched to a gene. Here the CDR3 DNA reads TGTGCCAGCTCACCCGGGACAGGGGGCTACAATGAGCAGTTCTTC. Its translation is CASSPGTGGYNEQFF.

The gene calls are TRBV7-2 and TRBJ2-3; 10 bases map to TRBD1. CDR1 is SGHTA and CDR2 is FQGNSA in the germline V gene. Losses at the gene ends were 5 bases for V and 4 bases for J; bases not matched to a gene: 6. The CDR3 contains 15 residues. CDR3 nucleotide sequence: TGTGCCAGCAGCCCGGGACAGGGGATAGCAGATACGCAGTATTTT. This gives the protein CASSPGQGIADTQYF.

Only one count was recorded for this clone. The CDR3 sequence: CASSPSPFADNEQFF. CDR3 DNA sequence: TGTGCCAGCTCACCATCCCCTTTTGCAGACAATGAGCAGTTCTTC. The chain has TRBV18 and TRBJ2-1; no firm D call. Trimming stripped 2 bases from V and 5 bases from J, with 13 bases between. Germline CDR1 reads KGHSH; CDR2 reads LQKENI. The CDR3 sequence is 15 residues long. The whole variable domain, remainder taken from reference TRBV18 and TRBJ2-1, is NAGVMQNPRHLVRRRGQEARLRCSPMKGHSHVYWYRQLPEEGLKFMVYLQKENIIDESGMPKERFSAEFPKEGPSILRIQQVVRGDSAAYFCASSPSPFADNEQFFGPGTRLTVL.

V is TRBV9 and J is TRBJ1-2; TRBD1 matches at 8 bases. The CDR3 extends over 15 amino acids. V lost 3 bases to trimming and J lost 4 bases; unmatched junction nucleotides: 8. CDR1 SGDLS and CDR2 YYNGEE come from the germline V gene. CDR3: CASSGQGPHSYGYTF. CDR3 DNA sequence: TGTGCCAGCAGCGGACAGGGGCCTCACTCCTATGGCTACACCTTC.

The chain carries TRBV19 and TRBJ2-2; TRBD1 matches 8 bases. Germline CDR1 reads LNHDA; CDR2 reads SQIVND (reference sequence). V was pared by 7 bases and J by 3 bases, with 4 bases of the junction left unmatched. This CDR3 has 14 amino acids. The CDR3 here is CASNDRGYTGELFF. CDR3 DNA sequence: TGTGCCAGTAACGACAGGGGCTACACCGGGGAGCTGTTTTTT.

The chain has TRBV11-2 and TRBJ1-6, with TRBD1 identical over 9 bases. The CDR3 runs to 18 residues. The trim removed 5 bases at V and 0 bases at J, leaving 8 bases unmatched. CDR1 and CDR2 from the germline V gene are SGHAT and FQNNGV. The CDR3 DNA is TGTGCCAGCAGCGTACGACAGGGGGGAAGCTCCTATAATTCACCCCTCCACTTT. This gives the protein CASSVRQGGSSYNSPLHF.

V usage is TRBV5-1 and J usage is TRBJ2-2; D is unclear. The V and J ends lost 2 bases and 6 bases respectively, with 11 bases between them. This CDR3 contains 14 residues. Germline lookup yields CDR1 SGHRS and CDR2 YFSETQ. CDR3 bases: TGCGCCAGCAGCTTTAACAGCCCGGCCGGGGAGCTGTTTTTT. As protein: CASSFNSPAGELFF.

In its sample, this clone was seen many times. The chain joins TRBV12-5 to TRBJ1-1; a possible D gene is TRBD1 (5 bases). The CDR3 is 14 residues long. V shed 1 base and J shed 0 bases, with 6 bases lying between them. Germline loops: CDR1 LGHNT, CDR2 FRNRAP. CDR3 DNA sequence: TGTGCTAGTGGTTTGGGACAGATGAACACTGAAGCTTTCTTT. Translated: CASGLGQMNTEAFF.

V is TRBV19 and J is TRBJ2-7; a weak D match, TRBD2 (6 bases). CDR3 size: 15 residues. Germline V gives CDR1 LNHDA, CDR2 SQIVND (reference sequence). V was trimmed by 7 bases and J by 2 bases, leaving 18 bases between them. CDR3 DNA sequence: TGTGCCAGTACCAAGTCTGGGGGAGGAGCCTACGAGCAGTACTTC. Residues: CASTKSGGGAYEQYF. Based on the CDR3 plus reference TRBV19 and TRBJ2-7, the full variable domain is DGGITQSPKYLFRKEGQNVTLSCEQNLNHDAMYWYRQDPGQGLRLIYYSQIVNDFQKGDIAEGYSVSREKKESFPLTVTSAQKNPTAFYLCASTKSGGGAYEQYFGPGTRLTVT.